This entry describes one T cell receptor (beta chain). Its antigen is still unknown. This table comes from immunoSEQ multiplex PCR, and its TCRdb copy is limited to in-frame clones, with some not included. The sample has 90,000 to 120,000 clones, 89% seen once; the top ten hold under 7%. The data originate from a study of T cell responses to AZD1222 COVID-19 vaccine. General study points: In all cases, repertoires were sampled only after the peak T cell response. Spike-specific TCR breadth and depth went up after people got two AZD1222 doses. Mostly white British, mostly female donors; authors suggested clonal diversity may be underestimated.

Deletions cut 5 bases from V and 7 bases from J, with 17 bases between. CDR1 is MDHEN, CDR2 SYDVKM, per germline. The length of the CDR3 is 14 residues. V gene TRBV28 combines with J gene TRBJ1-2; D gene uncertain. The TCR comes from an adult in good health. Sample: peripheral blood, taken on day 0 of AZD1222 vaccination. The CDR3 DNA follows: TGTGCCAGCAGTCGTTCGAATATAGAGGTTGGCTACACCTTC. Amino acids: CASSRSNIEVGYTF.